The next 6 T cell receptor beta chains were all read from a single sample in a study of blood T cell repertoires in COVID-19. TCRdb's copy holds only in-frame clones and misses some; the assay was immunoSEQ multiplex PCR. The table shows 120,000 or so clones, with approximately 88% occurring only once. The material sequenced was peripheral blood. The source is a man aged 50-59 years with acute or convalescent COVID-19.

The V call is TRBV11-2, the J call TRBJ2-2; 7 positions match TRBD1. Germline CDR1 SGHAT, CDR2 FQNNGV. The CDR3 consists of 16 residues. The V segment lost 5 bases and the J segment 0 bases; nucleotides outside the gene matches: 6. In nucleotides, the CDR3 is TGTGCCAGCAGCGCCCAGACAGGGTCGAACACCGGGGAGCTGTTTTTT. Its translation: CASSAQTGSNTGELFF.

This clone came up once. The gene calls are TRBV9 and TRBJ2-5; D ambiguous. Trimming pared 1 base from V and 7 bases from J, leaving 11 bases between. Germline V CDR1 and CDR2: SGDLS, YYNGEE. The CDR3 contains 13 residues. The CDR3 sequence: CASSVKWAGTQYF. CDR3 DNA: TGTGCCAGCAGCGTAAAGTGGGCCGGGACCCAGTACTTC.

The chain combines TRBV20-1 with TRBJ2-7; no definite D call. The CDR3 has 14 residues. The germline CDR1 and CDR2 sequences are DFQATT and SNEGSKA (reference sequence). V lost 3 bases to trimming and J lost 3 bases, with 15 bases between them. CDR3 nucleotide sequence: TGCAGTGCTAGTTCGTCGCTGACTTTCTACGAGCAGTACTTC. It codes for CSASSSLTFYEQYF.

The rearrangement links TRBV30 to TRBJ2-7, with TRBD2 identical over 7 bases. From germline, CDR1 is GTSNPN and CDR2 SVGIG (reference sequence). The CDR3 has 14 amino acids. Trimming at V came to 1 base and at J to 3 bases, leaving 6 bases not matched to a gene. CDR3 in DNA: TGTGCCTGGAGTGCAACTAGCGCGCTCTACGAGCAGTACTTC. It translates to CAWSATSALYEQYF. The full variable domain, its missing parts supplied by reference TRBV30 and TRBJ2-7, is SQTIHQWPATLVQPVGSPLSLECTVEGTSNPNLYWYRQAAGRGLQLLFYSVGIGQISSEVPQNLSASRPQDRQFILSSKKLLLSDSGFYLCAWSATSALYEQYFGPGTRLTVT.

The rearrangement uses TRBV7-9 and TRBJ2-1, with TRBD2 matching 12 bases. V lost 4 bases and J lost 16; bases outside the gene matches: 14. From germline, CDR1 is SEHNR and CDR2 FQNEAQ (reference sequence). The CDR3 has 15 amino acids. CDR3 region: CASSYSSGRAPPVFF. CDR3 DNA sequence: TGTGCCAGCAGCTATTCTAGCGGGAGGGCCCCCCCTGTCTTCTTC. Using reference TRBV7-9 and TRBJ2-1 for the parts outside the CDR3, the full variable domain is DTGVSQNPRHKITKRGQNVTFRCDPISEHNRLYWYRQTLGQGPEFLTYFQNEAQLEKSRLLSDRFSAERPKGSFSTLEIQRTEQGDSAMYLCASSYSSGRAPPVFFGPGTRLTVL.

CDR3 in DNA: TGTGCCAGCAGGGGCGTGGCCTACGAGCAGTACTTC. Translation: CASRGVAYEQYF. This chain uses TRBV12-3 or TRBV12-4 with TRBJ2-7; D is unclear. CDR3 length: 12 residues. Trimming pared 6 bases from V and 2 bases from J, leaving 8 bases between.